The 16 T cell receptor beta chains below were found in one sample sequenced in a study of blood T cell repertoires in COVID-19. Method: immunoSEQ multiplex PCR; TCRdb's copy keeps in-frame clones and lacks some. The table records approximately 470,000 clones, roughly nine tenths of them present only once. Sequenced material: PBMCs or T cells enriched from blood (not recorded which). These receptors all come from a woman in her late teens or twenties who had recovered from COVID-19.

The V call is TRBV6-2 or TRBV6-3, the J call TRBJ1-6, with D possibly matching TRBD1 (5 bases). V lost 0 bases and J lost 0, with 12 bases in between. The germline V gene has CDR1 MNHEY and CDR2 SVGEGT. The CDR3 covers 18 residues. CDR3 sequence: CASSYSGHLSSYNSPLHF. The CDR3 DNA follows: TGTGCCAGCAGTTACTCCGGACACCTGAGCTCCTATAATTCACCCCTCCACTTT.

The rearrangement links TRBV24-1 to TRBJ2-7; D perhaps matches TRBD2 (5 bases). Trimming took 5 bases from V and 7 from J, leaving 14 bases between them. Germline CDR1 is KGHDR and CDR2 is SFDVKD. This CDR3 comprises 13 residues. This CDR3 is CATSGGPPGEQYF. The CDR3 DNA reads as TGTGCCACCAGTGGCGGACCACCGGGGGAGCAGTACTTC.

The V gene is TRBV6-5, the J gene TRBJ1-6; 11 positions agree with TRBD1. The CDR3 sequence is 13 residues long. Germline CDR1 is MNHEY and CDR2 is SVGAGI. The V segment lost 8 bases and the J segment 7 bases; nucleotides outside the gene matches: 1. CDR3 DNA sequence: TGTGCCAGCGGGACAGGGGGGAATTCACCCCTCCACTTT. Translation: CASGTGGNSPLHF.

V and J are TRBV5-8 and TRBJ1-6, with 8 bases identical to TRBD1. The CDR3 has 14 amino acids. Trimming cost V 1 base and J 8 bases; bases outside gene matches: 2. In germline, CDR1 is SGHTS, CDR2 YDEGEE. CDR3 protein: CASSLSGGYSPLHF. The CDR3 nucleotides read TGTGCCAGCAGCTTGTCAGGGGGCTATTCACCCCTCCACTTT.

The CDR3 region has the DNA TGTGCCAGCAGTGCCCCGATCAGGGCAACTAATGAAAAACTGTTTTTT. Translation: CASSAPIRATNEKLFF. This chain connects TRBV6-1 to TRBJ1-4; a weak D match, TRBD1 (5 bases). Trimming stripped 4 bases from V and 0 bases from J, with 12 bases between. This CDR3 contains 16 residues. In germline, CDR1 is MNHNS, CDR2 SASEGT.

The J gene is TRBJ1-6, the V gene TRBV6-5; maybe TRBD1 (5 bases). Between the trimmed V and J ends, which lost 10 bases and 5 bases, there was a span of 12 bases. Germline CDR1 MNHEY, CDR2 SVGAGI. CDR3 length: 13 residues. CDR3 bases: TGTGCCATCTCGGGGGTCGATAATTCACCCCTCCACTTT. Its protein is CAISGVDNSPLHF.

V usage is TRBV27 and J usage is TRBJ1-6; D is perhaps TRBD1 (5 bases). Trimming took 2 bases from V and 0 from J, leaving 14 bases between them. The germline V gene has CDR1 MNHEY and CDR2 SMNVEV (reference sequence). The CDR3 contains 18 residues. Here the CDR3 reads CASSLLQGFSSYNSPLHF. The CDR3 nucleotides read TGTGCCAGCAGTTTACTCCAGGGCTTCTCCTCCTATAATTCACCCCTCCACTTT.

The CDR3 DNA reads TGTGCCAGCAGCTTCGGACAGGGGATCTACGAGCAGTACTTC. Translated: CASSFGQGIYEQYF. V and J are TRBV5-5 and TRBJ2-7, with 9 bases matching TRBD1. V lost 2 bases to trimming and J lost 3 bases; unmatched junction nucleotides: 3. This CDR3 is 14 amino acids long. Germline CDR1 reads SGHKS; CDR2 reads YYEKEE (reference sequence). Variable domain in full (rest from reference TRBV5-5 and TRBJ2-7): DAGVTQSPTHLIKTRGQQVTLRCSPISGHKSVSWYQQVLGQGPQFIFQYYEKEERGRGNFPDRFSARQFPNYSSELNVNALLLGDSALYLCASSFGQGIYEQYFGPGTRLTVT.

This sequence joins TRBV5-4 and TRBJ1-4; tentative D call: TRBD1 (6 bases). The germline V gene has CDR1 SGHNT and CDR2 YYREEE (reference sequence). The ends were cut back, 4 bases at V and 4 bases at J, with 17 bases in the middle. The CDR3 length is 16 residues. The CDR3 region is CASSPGQGQNNEKLFF. For the CDR3, the DNA is TGTGCCAGCAGCCCCGGCCAAGGACAGAATAATGAAAAACTGTTTTTT. The full variable domain, rest sourced from reference TRBV5-4 and TRBJ1-4, is ETGVTQSPTHLIKTRGQQVTLRCSSQSGHNTVSWYQQALGQGPQFIFQYYREEENGRGNFPPRFSGLQFPNYSSELNVNALELDDSALYLCASSPGQGQNNEKLFFGSGTQLSVL.

This rearrangement joins TRBV9 to TRBJ1-2; 7 bases fit TRBD1. Germline trimming cut 1 base from V and 4 bases from J; bases unmatched to any gene: 7. This CDR3 contains 15 residues. Germline V gene lookup returns CDR1 SGDLS and CDR2 YYNGEE. The CDR3 region has the DNA TGTGCCAGCAGCGTAAAGCCGACAGGGACCTATGGCTACACCTTC. Translating gives CASSVKPTGTYGYTF.

This chain uses TRBV7-3 with TRBJ2-4; 7 bases are a match to TRBD2. The CDR3 runs to 15 residues. Trimming at V came to 8 bases and at J to 0 bases, leaving 7 bases not matched to a gene. CDR1 is SGHTA and CDR2 is FQGTGA in the germline V gene. The CDR3 DNA reads TGTGCCAGCTCAGAAGGCGGGGGAGCCAAAAACATTCAGTACTTC. Translation gives CASSEGGGAKNIQYF.

This sequence joins TRBV13 and TRBJ2-5, with 8 bases lining up with TRBD2. Germline CDR1 is PRHDT and CDR2 is FYEKMQ (reference sequence). With V trimmed by 7 bases and J by 5 bases, 6 bases remained unmatched. The CDR3 is 13 amino acids. The CDR3 DNA reads as TGTGCCAGCACCCCCCCTAGCGGGGAGACCCAGTACTTC. Its translation is CASTPPSGETQYF.

The count of this clone is one. This rearrangement joins TRBV2 to TRBJ2-1; 14 nucleotides match TRBD2. The germline V gene has CDR1 SNHLY and CDR2 FYNNEI. The CDR3 is 15 amino acids. V gave up 6 bases and J gave up 8 bases; unmatched junction bases: 6. The CDR3 nucleotides read TGTGCCAGCAGGCCCGGGACTAGCGGGGGAGATGAGCAGTTCTTC. Residues: CASRPGTSGGDEQFF. Variable domain in full (rest from reference TRBV2 and TRBJ2-1): EPEVTQTPSHQVTQMGQEVILRCVPISNHLYFYWYRQILGQKVEFLVSFYNNEISEKSEIFDDQFSVERPDGSNFTLKIRSTKLEDSAMYFCASRPGTSGGDEQFFGPGTRLTVL.

This chain joins TRBV6-5 and TRBJ2-1, with TRBD1 identical over 7 bases. Per the germline V gene, CDR1 is MNHEY and CDR2 is SVGAGI. This CDR3 is 15 amino acids long. The V gene end was trimmed by 5 bases and the J gene end by 7 bases; junction bases not matched to a gene: 11. The CDR3 reads CASSLYGTEENEQFF. CDR3 bases: TGTGCCAGCAGTCTATACGGGACAGAAGAAAATGAGCAGTTCTTC.

The chain uses TRBV5-4 and TRBJ2-3, with TRBD2 identical over 8 bases. Germline lookup yields CDR1 SGHNT and CDR2 YYREEE (reference sequence). CDR3 size: 15 residues. Germline trimming cut 0 bases from V and 1 base from J; bases unmatched to any gene: 1. CDR3: CASSLGGGRTDTQYF. The DNA of the CDR3 is TGTGCCAGCAGCTTGGGCGGGGGGCGCACAGATACGCAGTATTTT.

The chain links TRBV12-5 to TRBJ2-3, with 9 bases that match TRBD1. Germline trimming cut 5 bases from V and 8 bases from J; bases unmatched to any gene: 8. Germline V CDR1 and CDR2: LGHNT, FRNRAP. The CDR3 length is 14 residues. The CDR3 coding sequence is TGTGCTAGTGGTGGGACAGGGACAACGGGTACGCAGTATTTT. Residues: CASGGTGTTGTQYF.